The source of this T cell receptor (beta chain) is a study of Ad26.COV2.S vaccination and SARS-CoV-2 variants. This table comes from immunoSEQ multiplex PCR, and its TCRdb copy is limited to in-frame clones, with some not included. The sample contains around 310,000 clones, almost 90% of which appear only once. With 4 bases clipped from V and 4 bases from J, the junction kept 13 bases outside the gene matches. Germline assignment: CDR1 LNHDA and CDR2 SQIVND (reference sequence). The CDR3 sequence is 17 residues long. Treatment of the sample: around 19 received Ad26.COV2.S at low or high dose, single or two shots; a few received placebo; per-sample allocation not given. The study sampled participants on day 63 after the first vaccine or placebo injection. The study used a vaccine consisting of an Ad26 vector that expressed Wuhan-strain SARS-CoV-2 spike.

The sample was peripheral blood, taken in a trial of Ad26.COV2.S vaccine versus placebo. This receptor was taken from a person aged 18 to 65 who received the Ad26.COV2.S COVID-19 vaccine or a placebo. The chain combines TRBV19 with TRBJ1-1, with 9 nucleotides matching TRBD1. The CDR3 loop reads CASSTSPSDRGGTEAFF. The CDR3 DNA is TGTGCCAGTAGTACCTCCCCCTCGGACAGGGGTGGCACTGAAGCTTTCTTT.